The 13 T cell receptor beta chains presented below share a single source sample, sequenced in a study of identical twins. TCRdb re-derived calls from the 5' RACE reads in MiXCR, one entry per CDR3 protein. The table records roughly 720,000 distinct CDR3 sequences, around a sixth of them present only once. This sample also belongs to another study, concerning T cells expressing NK-cell markers.

The specimen sequenced was PBMCs. These receptors were taken from a woman in her late teens or twenties in good health.

This clonotype has at least ten counts. The gene calls are TRBV6-2 or TRBV6-3 and TRBJ2-1, with 7 bases that match TRBD2. Per germline, CDR1 MNHEY and CDR2 SVGEGT. The CDR3 extends over 14 amino acids. V lost 2 bases, J lost 5 bases, and 3 bases stayed unmatched. In DNA form, the CDR3 reads TGTGCCAGCAGTTACGCTAGCGGTAACAATGAGCAGTTCTTC. Residues: CASSYASGNNEQFF.

This chain links TRBV20-1 with TRBJ2-7; 8 bases agree with TRBD2. CDR3 length: 15 residues. The J segment lost 1 base and the V segment lost 6 bases, leaving 11 bases of the junction unmatched. CDR1 is DFQATT, CDR2 SNEGSKA, per germline (reference sequence). DNA for the CDR3: TGCAGTGCGACCGGAGGAGCGGGAGTGTCCTACGAGCAGTACTTC. Encoded protein: CSATGGAGVSYEQYF.

This clonotype came up a few times. This sequence joins TRBV10-1 and TRBJ2-2; 10 nucleotides align to TRBD1. Germline CDR1 and CDR2: WNHNN and SYGVQD (reference sequence). This CDR3 has 15 amino acids. With 6 bases clipped from V and 7 bases from J, the junction kept 8 bases outside the gene matches. CDR3 bases: TGCGCCAGCAGGAGGGACAGGGGAGTTGGCGGGGAGCTGTTTTTT. This sequence encodes CASRRDRGVGGELFF.

Only a few counts were recorded for this clonotype. This sequence joins TRBV5-5 and TRBJ2-7, with D possibly TRBD1 on 5 matching bases. The CDR3 totals 14 residues. The germline V gene has CDR1 SGHKS and CDR2 YYEKEE (reference sequence). V was trimmed by 0 bases and J by 3 bases, leaving 10 bases between them. CDR3 sequence: CASSLDRIFYEQYF. For the CDR3, the DNA is TGTGCCAGCAGCTTGGACAGGATCTTCTACGAGCAGTACTTC.

V usage is TRBV20-1 and J usage is TRBJ2-3, with D tentatively TRBD1 (6 bases). The CDR3 length is 14 residues. Germline V lookup: CDR1 DFQATT, CDR2 SNEGSKA (reference sequence). V was cut by 6 bases and J by 6 bases, with 19 bases left in between. CDR3 protein: CSARVVGAWDTQYF. The CDR3 DNA sequence: TGCAGTGCCCGGGTGGTGGGGGCTTGGGATACGCAGTATTTT.

The V and J genes are TRBV29-1 and TRBJ1-4; tentatively, D is TRBD1 (5 bases). CDR3 length equals 13 residues. Between the trimmed V and J ends, which lost 7 bases and 8 bases, there was a span of 17 bases. CDR1 is SQVTM and CDR2 is ANQGSEA in the germline V gene. CDR3 loop: CSAGGPIGEKLFF. In nucleotides, the CDR3 is TGCAGCGCCGGGGGACCAATTGGGGAAAAACTGTTTTTT.

This chain connects TRBV10-1 to TRBJ2-1, with 10 bases aligning to TRBD2. Trimming removed 5 bases from V and 6 bases from J; junction bases left unmatched: 4. This CDR3 spans 14 amino acids. Germline values: CDR1 WNHNN, CDR2 SYGVQD (reference sequence). The CDR3 DNA sequence: TGCGCCAGCAGTTACAGCGGGGGGGCCAATGAGCAGTTCTTC. As protein: CASSYSGGANEQFF.

This clonotype was observed a handful of times. The chain links TRBV3-1 to TRBJ2-2; D not resolved. Trimming removed 5 bases from V and 7 bases from J, with 11 bases in between. The CDR3 has 13 residues. CDR1 is LGHDT and CDR2 is YNNKEL in the germline V gene (reference sequence). CDR3 coding DNA: TGTGCCAGCAGCTTAGGACGGAACGGGGAGCTGTTTTTT. Protein product: CASSLGRNGELFF.

V gene TRBV10-2 combines with J gene TRBJ2-3, with 7 bases that match TRBD1. The J segment lost 0 bases and the V segment lost 11 bases, leaving 5 bases of the junction unmatched. Germline CDR1 and CDR2: WSHSY and SAAADI. The CDR3 loop spans 13 amino acids. CDR3 nucleotide sequence: TGCGCCGGGAGACAGGGTAGCACAGATACGCAGTATTTT. This sequence encodes CAGRQGSTDTQYF.

This clonotype was detected a few times. V usage is TRBV16 and J usage is TRBJ2-3; no definite D call. The V end was cut by 2 bases, the J end by 1 base, with 4 bases between. This CDR3 has 13 residues. Germline-derived CDR1 and CDR2 are KGHSY and FQNENV. The CDR3 protein is CASSQQGTDTQYF. CDR3 nucleotide sequence: TGTGCCAGCAGCCAACAAGGCACAGATACGCAGTATTTT.

The chain joins TRBV11-2 to TRBJ2-1, with D possibly being TRBD1 (5 bases). This CDR3 has 12 amino acids. The ends were cut back, 5 bases at V and 12 bases at J, with 14 bases in the middle. Per the germline V gene, CDR1 is SGHAT and CDR2 is FQNNGV. CDR3 nucleotides: TGTGCCAGCAGCCAAGGACACTTTGCGCAGTTCTTC. It encodes CASSQGHFAQFF.

The sample holds a few counts of this clonotype. This chain connects TRBV5-1 to TRBJ2-5; a possible D gene is TRBD1 (6 bases). The germline gives CDR1 SGHRS, CDR2 YFSETQ. CDR3 size: 13 residues. V lost 4 bases to trimming and J lost 3 bases, with 10 bases between them. The CDR3 here is CASSPQGKETQYF. CDR3 nucleotide sequence: TGCGCCAGCAGCCCACAGGGAAAAGAGACCCAGTACTTC.

V usage is TRBV12-3 or TRBV12-4 and J usage is TRBJ2-1, with D tentatively TRBD2 (6 bases). The ends were cut back, 5 bases at V and 9 bases at J, with 11 bases in the middle. This CDR3 contains 12 residues. The CDR3 spells CASSRGGGEQFF. The CDR3, as DNA: TGTGCCAGCAGTCGGGGAGGTGGTGAGCAGTTCTTC.